This entry concerns a single T cell receptor beta chain. No antigen is known for it. This sample was included in a study of human versus mouse CDR3 diversity and MHC coevolution. Study as a whole: The immunoSEQ assay reportedly detects one in 200,000 T cells.

Broader study findings: On average, humans showed more CDR3 deletions and insertions than mice. Most of the three human donors had the lowest clonal inequality.

Method: immunoSEQ multiplex PCR; TCRdb's copy keeps in-frame clones and lacks some. The repertoire holds more than 60,000 clones, 85% to 95% seen once, with around 0.15% in the top ten. Between the trimmed V and J ends, which lost 6 bases and 0 bases, there was a span of 15 bases. This CDR3 region has 16 residues. CDR1 is MDHEN, CDR2 SYDVKM, per germline. The chain has TRBV28 and TRBJ1-3, with TRBD1 as a possible D gene (5 bases). The material sequenced was naive CD4+ T cells from blood. Described subset: CD45RO-negative CD62L-positive naive CD4 T cells. The source is a person aged 30-70 years in good health. CDR3 loop: CASRPGGTASGNTIYF. CDR3 coding DNA: TGTGCCAGCAGACCCGGAGGGACGGCCTCTGGAAACACCATATATTTT.